These 27 T cell receptor beta chains originate from one sample sequenced in a study of graft-versus-host responses after intestinal transplantation. Libraries were prepared by immunoSEQ multiplex PCR; TCRdb keeps only in-frame clonotypes and omits some of them. The sample records some 120,000 clones, 85% to 95% being singletons. For these receptors, no antigen is known. The input for sequencing was unstimulated CD8+ T cells sorted from spleen or lymph node cells, taken before transplant. These receptors all come from a human donor who was the organ donor for an intestinal transplant.

The chain carries TRBV2 and TRBJ2-3; the D gene is possibly TRBD2 (5 bases). V shed 7 bases and J shed 2 bases, with 22 bases lying between them. Per the germline V gene, CDR1 is SNHLY and CDR2 is FYNNEI. This CDR3 region has 17 residues. The CDR3 region is CASTRFGLALSTDTQYF. In nucleotides, the CDR3 is TGTGCCAGCACCCGATTTGGGCTAGCTCTTTCCACAGATACGCAGTATTTT.

This clone came up once. V usage is TRBV4-2 and J usage is TRBJ2-2, with TRBD2 matching over 9 bases. CDR1 is LGHNA and CDR2 is YNFKEQ in the germline V gene. V shed 4 bases and J 1 base; nucleotides not matched to a gene: 1. The CDR3 totals 15 residues. The CDR3 coding sequence is TGTGCCAGCAGCCCGACTAGCGGGAACACCGGGGAGCTGTTTTTT. Amino acid sequence: CASSPTSGNTGELFF.

This rearrangement joins TRBV10-1 to TRBJ2-1; maybe TRBD2 (6 bases). Trimming shortened V by 6 bases and J by 10 bases, and 16 bases separated the two germline ends. This CDR3 comprises 13 residues. Germline V gene lookup returns CDR1 WNHNN and CDR2 SYGVQD (reference sequence). The CDR3 DNA follows: TGCGCCAGCAGGAACGACGGGGGTAGGGAGCAGTTCTTC. Its protein is CASRNDGGREQFF.

As for this clone: It is unclear where the CDR3 begins or ends on the DNA, so no DNA is shown, and the CDR3 is as TCRdb lists it. This sequence joins TRBV21-1 and TRBJ2-3; the D call in the table, TRBD2, was not verified against the DNA. TRBV21-1 is shown as a pseudogene. Ends included, the CDR3 has 20 residues. The CDR3 loop reads CASSKVGQGSSGRASDTQYF.

The V call is TRBV11-1, the J call TRBJ1-1; 8 nucleotides align to TRBD1. The length of the CDR3 is 15 residues. The V gene's germline CDR1 is SGHAT and CDR2 FQDESV (reference sequence). J lost 1 base, V lost 3 bases, and 4 bases had no gene match. DNA for the CDR3: TGTGCCAGCAGCTTTCTGACAGGGGAGAACACTGAAGCTTTCTTT. Amino acids: CASSFLTGENTEAFF.

This rearrangement joins TRBV7-9 to TRBJ2-1; TRBD1 agrees at 9 bases. Germline V gene lookup returns CDR1 SEHNR and CDR2 FQNEAQ (reference sequence). This CDR3 is built from 16 residues. The trim removed 2 bases at V and 8 bases at J, leaving 10 bases unmatched. CDR3 coding DNA: TGTGCCAGCAGCTTATTTCTAGGGACAGGGTGGGATGAGCAGTTCTTC. This codes for CASSLFLGTGWDEQFF.

This rearrangement joins TRBV6-5 to TRBJ1-3, with D hard to call. The CDR3 consists of 12 residues. CDR1 and CDR2 from the germline V gene are MNHEY and SVGAGI. V lost 10 bases and J 1 base, leaving 8 bases between the germline ends. CDR3 bases: TGTGCCACCGTCGCTTCTGGAAACACCATATATTTT. This gives the protein CATVASGNTIYF.

The chain has TRBV6-5 and TRBJ2-7; D not resolved. The germline gives CDR1 MNHEY, CDR2 SVGAGI. V was cut by 6 bases and J by 5 bases, with 11 bases left in between. The CDR3 consists of 12 residues. CDR3 residues: CASRFRRHEQYF. The CDR3 bases are TGTGCCAGCAGATTCCGGCGCCACGAGCAGTACTTC.

This chain joins TRBV30 and TRBJ2-7; 7 bases are a match to TRBD2. Germline CDR1 reads GTSNPN; CDR2 reads SVGIG (reference sequence). Trimming at V came to 1 base and at J to 5 bases, leaving 11 bases not matched to a gene. The CDR3 is 15 amino acids. The chain's CDR3 is CAWSAPRQGGHEQYF. The CDR3 DNA is TGTGCCTGGAGTGCCCCAAGGCAGGGAGGGCACGAGCAGTACTTC.

This sequence joins TRBV7-2 and TRBJ2-3; D gene ambiguous. Trimming left V 1 base short and J 1 base short, with 9 bases between. The CDR3 sequence is 15 residues long. CDR1 and CDR2 (germline): SGHTA, FQGNSA. The CDR3 here is CASSLVGLRTDTQYF. The CDR3, as DNA: TGTGCCAGCAGCTTAGTGGGCCTTCGCACAGATACGCAGTATTTT.

This rearrangement joins TRBV7-9 to TRBJ2-7, with D possibly being TRBD1 (5 bases). Germline V gene lookup returns CDR1 SEHNR and CDR2 FQNEAQ (reference sequence). V lost 5 bases to trimming and J lost 2 bases, with 13 bases between them. The CDR3 runs 14 residues. The CDR3 is CASSRPGIPYEQYF. The CDR3 DNA reads TGTGCCAGCAGCCGACCAGGGATACCCTACGAGCAGTACTTC.

The chain links TRBV4-1 to TRBJ2-3, with D possibly being TRBD1 (6 bases). Germline CDR1 MGHRA, CDR2 YSYEKL. Trimming took 2 bases from V and 1 from J, leaving 13 bases between them. The CDR3 runs 16 residues. CDR3 sequence: CASSQKTGLGTDTQYF. CDR3 in DNA: TGCGCCAGCAGCCAAAAGACAGGCTTGGGCACAGATACGCAGTATTTT.

This chain connects TRBV4-2 to TRBJ1-1; no reliable D call. V shed 1 base and J shed 4 bases, with 10 bases lying between them. CDR1 LGHNA and CDR2 YNFKEQ come from the germline V gene. This CDR3 region has 14 residues. The CDR3 DNA sequence: TGTGCCAGCAGCCAAGTGTTGGGATCCACTGAAGCTTTCTTT. This codes for CASSQVLGSTEAFF.

The CDR3 coding sequence is TGCGCCAGCAGCCAAGATCAAACAGGGGCAGTCGGCTACACCTTC. Translation gives CASSQDQTGAVGYTF. V gene TRBV4-3 combines with J gene TRBJ1-2; 7 bases fit TRBD1. The junction had 9 bases not matched to a gene; V was cut back by 0 bases and J by 8 bases. The length of the CDR3 is 15 residues. Germline loops: CDR1 LGHNA, CDR2 YSLEER.

The V call is TRBV6-5, the J call TRBJ1-2; 10 nucleotides line up with TRBD1. In germline, CDR1 is MNHEY, CDR2 SVGAGI. CDR3 length: 14 amino acids. After removal of 3 bases from V and 8 bases from J, the junction contained 6 bases not matched to a gene. The CDR3 here is CASSYSGTGEGYTF. CDR3 nucleotide sequence: TGTGCCAGCAGTTATTCCGGGACAGGGGAAGGCTACACCTTC.

The CDR3 reads CAISDRENEAFF. For the CDR3, the DNA is TGTGCCATATCGGACAGGGAGAATGAAGCTTTCTTT. This chain uses TRBV10-3 with TRBJ1-1; 8 positions agree with TRBD1. Germline-derived CDR1 and CDR2 are ENHRY and SYGVKD. The CDR3 contains 12 residues. V was clipped by 9 bases and J by 7 bases; unmatched bases: 7.

The CDR3 DNA sequence: TGTGCCAGGCGGATCCCTTCCTGGCCAGGACAGAAGAACACTGAAGCTTTCTTT. Its translation: CARRIPSWPGQKNTEAFF. This rearrangement joins TRBV19 to TRBJ1-1, with D possibly being TRBD1 (6 bases). Trimming cost V 9 bases and J 1 base, with 27 bases left between them. The CDR3 extends over 18 amino acids. CDR1 and CDR2 from the germline V gene are LNHDA and SQIVND (reference sequence).

This clone was counted a single time. The V call is TRBV9, the J call TRBJ2-4; 8 bases fit TRBD1. This CDR3 contains 12 residues. CDR1 SGDLS and CDR2 YYNGEE come from the germline V gene. The trim removed 2 bases at V and 10 bases at J, leaving 2 bases unmatched. This CDR3 is CASSVTGEIQYF. CDR3 coding DNA: TGTGCCAGCAGCGTGACAGGGGAAATTCAGTACTTC.

The chain links TRBV7-9 to TRBJ2-1, with D possibly matching TRBD2 (6 bases). The CDR3 has 12 amino acids. The V end lost 4 bases, the J end lost 14 bases, and 15 bases lay between the germline ends. Per the germline V gene, CDR1 is SEHNR and CDR2 is FQNEAQ (reference sequence). CDR3 nucleotides: TGTGCCAGCAGCTCAGGCGGAGGGATCGAGTTCTTC. Its translation is CASSSGGGIEFF.

V gene TRBV5-6 combines with J gene TRBJ2-5; no definite D call. TRBJ2-7 matches the DNA end more closely, so the J call is doubtful. Looked up from germline, CDR1 is SGHDT and CDR2 is YYEEEE. This CDR3 region has 14 residues. As DNA, the CDR3 is TGTGCCAGCAGCCTGGATACGTCCGACTACGAGCAGTACTTC. It specifies CASSLDTSDYEQYF.

The chain combines TRBV9 with TRBJ1-1; D is uncertain. The germline gives CDR1 SGDLS, CDR2 YYNGEE. The CDR3 totals 12 residues. V dropped 0 bases and J dropped 8 bases, with 8 bases sitting between them. The CDR3 DNA follows: TGTGCCAGCAGCGTAGACGGTCAAGAAGCTTTCTTT. Encoded protein: CASSVDGQEAFF.

This clone turned up a few times. Other DNA sequences of this sample code for an identical CDR3. The V gene is TRBV7-9, the J gene TRBJ1-1; D unclear. CDR3 length equals 13 residues. Trimming removed 1 base at V and 1 base at J, with 4 bases between. Germline-derived CDR1 and CDR2 are SEHNR and FQNEAQ (reference sequence). The CDR3 coding sequence is TGTGCCAGCAGCTTAGGCCGGAACACTGAAGCTTTCTTT. Its protein is CASSLGRNTEAFF.

The chain combines TRBV12-2 with TRBJ2-3; TRBD2, the table's D call, was not compared with the DNA. TRBV12-2 is a pseudogene. The CDR3 totals 19 residues. As DNA, the CDR3 is TGTGCAAGTCGCTTTAGATTTGGCTACGCGGGAGGACACACAGATACGCAGTATTTT. Its translation is CASRFRFGYAGGHTDTQYF.

This clone was seen a handful of times. The chain has TRBV27 and TRBJ2-3; D remains ambiguous. Deletions cut 2 bases from V and 2 bases from J, with 5 bases between. In germline, CDR1 is MNHEY, CDR2 SMNVEV (reference sequence). The CDR3 is made up of 13 amino acids. CDR3 DNA sequence: TGTGCCAGCAGTTTAGCCCTCACAGATACGCAGTATTTT. It codes for CASSLALTDTQYF.

This rearrangement joins TRBV7-6 to TRBJ2-5; possibly TRBD1 or TRBD2 for D (7 bases each). The CDR3 has 17 residues. V gave up 4 bases and J gave up 3 bases, with 21 bases separating them. Germline-derived CDR1 and CDR2 are SGHVS and FNYEAQ. The CDR3 DNA follows: TGTGCCAGCAGCTCCCCTAGACAGGGAGGGGACGAAGAGACCCAGTACTTC. This gives the protein CASSSPRQGGDEETQYF. The entire variable domain, with the rest obtained from reference TRBV7-6 and TRBJ2-5, is as follows: GAGVSQSPRYKVTKRGQDVALRCDPISGHVSLYWYRQALGQGPEFLTYFNYEAQQDKSGLPNDRFSAERPEGSISTLTIQRTEQRDSAMYRCASSSPRQGGDEETQYFGPGTRLLVL.

The CDR3 here is CASSLGTGGGTGELFF. The DNA for the CDR3 is TGTGCCAGCAGCTTAGGTACAGGGGGCGGCACCGGGGAGCTGTTTTTT. The chain recombines TRBV11-3 with TRBJ2-2; TRBD1 agrees at 9 bases. Germline-derived CDR1 and CDR2 are SGHNT and YENEEA. This CDR3 spans 16 amino acids. V lost 1 base to trimming and J lost 4 bases; unmatched junction nucleotides: 4.

The chain joins TRBV7-7 to TRBJ2-2; the D is unclear. Trimming took 5 bases from V and 0 from J, leaving 7 bases between them. CDR1 SSHAT and CDR2 FNYEAQ come from the germline V gene (reference sequence). This CDR3 contains 14 residues. CDR3 sequence reads: CASSLTPNTGELFF. In nucleotides, the CDR3 is TGTGCCAGCAGCCTTACACCGAACACCGGGGAGCTGTTTTTT.